This record covers a single TCR beta chain. As yet, its antigen is unknown. Generated by immunoSEQ multiplex PCR, the TCRdb table keeps only in-frame clones and is missing some. The top ten clones hold 11% to 15% of a sample with 200,000 to 250,000 clones, 80% to 85% of them seen once. The donors were part of the validation cohort, which consisted of under 150 subjects and was separate from the first cohort of around 620 subjects. In germline, CDR1 is MNHEY, CDR2 SVGAGI. This CDR3 comprises 15 residues. Trimming cost V 2 bases and J 4 bases, with 12 bases left between them. The data are from a study of cytomegalovirus exposure and HLA in healthy donors. Study-level background: The approximately 120 validation repertoires, a later analysis reported, used the same platform as the 666 first-cohort repertoires. General study findings and limits: There were a few CMV-associated chains whose specificity for CMV antigens was confirmed in vitro. Overall, roughly 170 TCR beta chains were annotated as cytomegalovirus-associated.

The genes are TRBV6-5 and TRBJ2-1; possibly TRBD1 for D (6 bases). The origin of this receptor is a woman aged 25 to 39 in good health and CMV-seropositive. Sequencing was performed on PBMCs. CDR3 amino acids: CASSYGSGAYNEQFF. CDR3 DNA: TGTGCCAGCAGTTACGGGTCAGGGGCATACAATGAGCAGTTCTTC.